This entry lists 28 T cell receptor beta chains sequenced from one sample in a study of blood T cells in healthy people across ages. A J-beta primer mix and a sample-barcoded 5' primer were used in a second PCR of roughly 6 to 11 cycles. TCRdb redid the calling of the 5' RACE reads with MiXCR, one entry per CDR3 protein. The sample consists of about 1.8 million distinct CDR3 sequences, around 50% of them appearing once. The sequenced material came from blood. These receptors were collected from a woman aged 40-49 years in good health.

V gene TRBV27 combines with J gene TRBJ2-3, with D tentatively TRBD1 or TRBD2 (5 bases each). V lost 0 bases and J lost 3, with 16 bases in between. The CDR3 is 17 amino acids. Germline lookup yields CDR1 MNHEY and CDR2 SMNVEV (reference sequence). CDR3 protein: CASSLSIGDVATDTQYF. The CDR3 nucleotides read TGTGCCAGCAGTTTATCGATTGGGGACGTGGCGACAGATACGCAGTATTTT.

V and J are TRBV12-3 or TRBV12-4 and TRBJ2-1, with 11 bases aligning to TRBD1. With V trimmed by 8 bases and J by 6 bases, 6 bases remained unmatched. This CDR3 contains 14 residues. The CDR3 sequence: CASSGTGGPNEQFF. The CDR3 DNA reads as TGTGCCAGCTCCGGGACAGGGGGGCCCAATGAGCAGTTCTTC.

This chain links TRBV6-2 or TRBV6-3 with TRBJ1-1, with D maybe TRBD1 (5 bases). The germline V gene encodes CDR1 MNHEY and CDR2 SVGEGT. The CDR3 spans 15 residues. Trimming cost V 6 bases and J 0 bases, with 14 bases left between them. Here the CDR3 reads CASSRTTVLNTEAFF. The CDR3 bases are TGTGCCAGCAGCCGGACGACAGTTCTGAACACTGAAGCTTTCTTT.

V gene TRBV12-3 or TRBV12-4 combines with J gene TRBJ2-5, with a possible D match to TRBD2 (5 bases). The CDR3 runs to 13 residues. With 3 bases removed from V and 11 bases from J, the gap between germline ends came to 16 bases. In DNA form, the CDR3 reads TGTGCCAGCAGTTTGCGGGCAGTTCCTAAGCAGTACTTC. This codes for CASSLRAVPKQYF.

J is TRBJ2-3 and V is TRBV5-5, with TRBD1 identical over 8 bases. The V and J ends lost 4 bases and 4 bases, in that order; junction bases with no gene match: 11. Per the germline V gene, CDR1 is SGHKS and CDR2 is YYEKEE (reference sequence). The length of the CDR3 is 16 residues. The CDR3 coding sequence is TGTGCCAGCAGCCCCAGGCCCATGGGACAGGCAGATACGCAGTATTTT. This encodes CASSPRPMGQADTQYF.

The chain couples TRBV11-1 to TRBJ2-3; 7 nucleotides line up with TRBD1. Unmatched junction bases numbered 11, after V lost 3 bases and J lost 5 bases. This CDR3 has 16 amino acids. Germline loops: CDR1 SGHAT, CDR2 FQDESV (reference sequence). CDR3 DNA: TGTGCCAGCAGCTTCCTAGACAGGGATACGGGAGATACGCAGTATTTT. It encodes CASSFLDRDTGDTQYF.

With respect to this clonotype: At one end the junction does not follow the germline gene, possibly because of a read error. The J gene is TRBJ1-1, the V gene TRBV29-1; D might be TRBD1 (5 bases). CDR3 length: 14 residues. The germline CDR1 and CDR2 sequences are SQVTM and ANQGSEA. The CDR3 spells CSAKQRGPNTEAFF. The CDR3 DNA reads as TGTAGCGCTAAACAAAGGGGCCCGAACACTGAAGCTTTCTTT.

This sequence joins TRBV20-1 and TRBJ1-5, with TRBD1 as a possible D gene (6 bases). The V gene lost 6 bases and the J gene lost 2 bases, with 14 bases spanning the gap. CDR3 length equals 14 residues. Germline CDR1 reads DFQATT; CDR2 reads SNEGSKA (reference sequence). The CDR3 DNA reads as TGCAGTGCCAGCCCCAGGGGTGGCAATCAGCCCCAGCATTTT. It translates to CSASPRGGNQPQHF.

V and J are TRBV27 and TRBJ2-5; TRBD2 aligns across 7 bases. The J call may be faulty, since TRBJ2-7 better matches the DNA end. CDR1 is MNHEY and CDR2 is SMNVEV in the germline V gene (reference sequence). This CDR3 has 14 amino acids. The CDR3 DNA reads TGTGCCAGCAGGACCCTGACTAGCTTGTCCGAGCAGTACTTC. Amino acid sequence: CASRTLTSLSEQYF.

This clonotype has only a few counts. This rearrangement joins TRBV5-1 to TRBJ1-6, with unresolved D. V shed 0 bases and J shed 10 bases, with 8 bases lying between them. Germline V gene sequence: CDR1 SGHRS, CDR2 YFSETQ. This CDR3 region has 13 residues. The CDR3 spells CASSLERASPLHF. The DNA of the CDR3 is TGCGCCAGCAGCTTGGAAAGGGCATCACCCCTCCACTTT.

The rearrangement joins TRBV27 to TRBJ2-5; 7 positions agree with TRBD1. The CDR3 is made up of 14 amino acids. Looked up from germline, CDR1 is MNHEY and CDR2 is SMNVEV (reference sequence). With 1 base clipped from V and 4 bases from J, the junction kept 3 bases outside the gene matches. DNA for the CDR3: TGTGCCAGCAGTTTATACGGGACAGCAGAGACCCAGTACTTC. Translated: CASSLYGTAETQYF.

As for this clonotype: A much larger clone differs by one base, so this may be a read error. This chain uses TRBV29-1 with TRBJ2-7, with D unclear. In germline, CDR1 is SQVTM, CDR2 ANQGSEA. The length of the CDR3 is 11 residues. This chain's CDR3 is CSVVHSYERYF. CDR3 DNA: TGCAGCGTTGTGCACTCCTACGAGCGGTACTTC.

The V gene is TRBV7-9, the J gene TRBJ2-7; 7 positions match TRBD2. CDR1 SEHNR and CDR2 FQNEAQ come from the germline V gene (reference sequence). The V segment lost 10 bases and the J segment 2 bases; nucleotides outside the gene matches: 14. The CDR3 sequence is 15 residues long. The CDR3 spells CATENGEAGTYEQYF. The CDR3 DNA follows: TGTGCCACCGAGAATGGGGAAGCGGGAACCTACGAGCAGTACTTC.

In this sample, this clonotype turned up a few times. The V and J genes are TRBV20-1 and TRBJ2-7, with D perhaps matching TRBD1 or TRBD2 (5 bases each). The CDR3 covers 12 residues. Germline V CDR1 and CDR2: DFQATT, SNEGSKA (reference sequence). V was pared by 5 bases and J by 3 bases, with 11 bases between. DNA of the CDR3: TGCAGTGCTGTCCGGGACCGCTACGAGCAGTACTTC. It translates to CSAVRDRYEQYF.

V is TRBV5-4 and J is TRBJ2-7; no reliable D call. Per germline, CDR1 SGHNT and CDR2 YYREEE (reference sequence). The CDR3 totals 14 residues. V lost 4 bases and J 5 bases, leaving 16 bases between the germline ends. Written as DNA, the CDR3 is TGTGCCAGCAGCCCGGTCCTTGGGGAAAACGAGCAGTACTTC. Residues: CASSPVLGENEQYF.

A single count supports this clonotype. This chain links TRBV28 with TRBJ1-6; D is uncertain. With 2 bases removed from V and 3 bases from J, the gap between germline ends came to 11 bases. The germline gives CDR1 MDHEN, CDR2 SYDVKM. The CDR3 loop spans 16 amino acids. CDR3 sequence (DNA): TGTGCCAGCAGTTTAGTATGGGCCTACTATAATTCACCCCTCCACTTT. It specifies CASSLVWAYYNSPLHF.

This clonotype appeared a few times. This rearrangement joins TRBV5-1 to TRBJ2-3; a weak D match, TRBD1 (6 bases). This CDR3 spans 16 amino acids. Germline V lookup: CDR1 SGHRS, CDR2 YFSETQ. Trimming left V 4 bases short and J 3 bases short, with 18 bases between. The CDR3 DNA reads as TGCGCCAGCAGCCCGGCGCTTAAGGGGGTGACAGATACGCAGTATTTT. It encodes CASSPALKGVTDTQYF.

This clonotype was seen a few times. V and J are TRBV11-1 and TRBJ2-4; TRBD1 might be the D (5 bases). V was shortened by 5 bases and J by 8 bases, with 22 bases between the two germline ends. CDR1 and CDR2 from the germline V gene are SGHAT and FQDESV (reference sequence). This CDR3 region has 16 residues. CDR3 sequence reads: CASSDAVVGFRDIQYF. The CDR3 coding sequence is TGTGCCAGCAGCGACGCCGTCGTCGGCTTCAGGGACATTCAGTACTTC.

The gene calls are TRBV7-8 and TRBJ2-5; TRBD1 might be the D (5 bases). Germline V gene data show CDR1 as SGHVS and CDR2 as FQNEAQ. Trimming took off 5 bases at V and 5 bases at J, with 18 bases between the two ends. The CDR3 is 15 residues long. CDR3 coding DNA: TGTGCCAGCAGCCCCTCCAGACAGATGCGGGAGACCCAGTACTTC. Protein sequence: CASSPSRQMRETQYF.

The rearrangement joins TRBV27 to TRBJ2-5; 14 nucleotides match TRBD2. With the DNA end fitting TRBJ2-7 better, the J assignment may be wrong. Germline CDR1 reads MNHEY; CDR2 reads SMNVEV (reference sequence). The CDR3 has 18 residues. In DNA, the CDR3 is TGTGCCAGCAGTCTGATGGGACTAGCGGGGGATAAGTCTGCCGAGCAGTACTTC. It specifies CASSLMGLAGDKSAEQYF.

This clonotype was seen only a few times. The J gene is TRBJ2-5, the V gene TRBV9; D is perhaps TRBD1 or TRBD2 (6 bases each). Trimming cost V 7 bases and J 7 bases, with 17 bases left between them. The CDR3 has 13 amino acids. Looked up from germline, CDR1 is SGDLS and CDR2 is YYNGEE. The CDR3 bases are TGTGCCAGCTCTGGAGGGGGATTGGGGACCCAGTACTTC. This codes for CASSGGGLGTQYF. Drawing the rest from reference TRBV9 and TRBJ2-5, the complete variable domain is DSGVTQTPKHLITATGQRVTLRCSPRSGDLSVYWYQQSLDQGLQFLIQYYNGEERAKGNILERFSAQQFPDLHSELNLSSLELGDSALYFCASSGGGLGTQYFGPGTRLLVL.

The chain couples TRBV20-1 to TRBJ2-3, with TRBD2 identical over 10 bases. The length of the CDR3 is 15 residues. J lost 6 bases, V lost 5 bases, and 11 bases had no gene match. Germline CDR1 DFQATT, CDR2 SNEGSKA (reference sequence). CDR3 coding DNA: TGCAGTGCTCCTCCCCTAAGCGGGGGGGCGGATACGCAGTATTTT. Protein: CSAPPLSGGADTQYF.

This clonotype was seen a handful of times. This chain joins TRBV7-2 and TRBJ2-3; a weak D match, TRBD2 (6 bases). V lost 5 bases and J lost 4, with 19 bases in between. Germline V gives CDR1 SGHTA, CDR2 FQGNSA. This CDR3 region has 16 residues. The CDR3 reads CASSHGLPRAPDTQYF. Here the CDR3 DNA reads TGTGCCAGCAGCCATGGACTACCACGGGCTCCAGATACGCAGTATTTT.

This rearrangement joins TRBV20-1 to TRBJ1-2; 11 bases align to TRBD1. The CDR3 extends over 14 amino acids. Unmatched junction bases numbered 7, after V lost 5 bases and J lost 5 bases. CDR1 and CDR2 (germline): DFQATT, SNEGSKA (reference sequence). The CDR3 sequence is CSAPTGQGEYGYTF. Here the CDR3 DNA reads TGCAGTGCTCCTACGGGACAGGGGGAATATGGCTACACCTTC.

The V and J genes are TRBV29-1 and TRBJ2-3, with 10 bases identical to TRBD2. Per germline, CDR1 SQVTM and CDR2 ANQGSEA. The CDR3 has 15 amino acids. V was pared by 6 bases and J by 4 bases, with 10 bases of the junction left unmatched. In DNA, the CDR3 is TGCAGCGTCTCAAGCGGGGGGGGTGGTGCAGATACGCAGTATTTT. It yields the protein CSVSSGGGGADTQYF.

The rearrangement joins TRBV20-1 to TRBJ2-3; 9 bases agree with TRBD2. CDR3 length: 18 amino acids. From germline, CDR1 is DFQATT and CDR2 SNEGSKA (reference sequence). V shed 1 base, J shed 2 bases, and the junction held 13 bases outside the gene matches. CDR3 amino acids: CSARGLAGGTISTDTQYF. The CDR3 DNA reads TGCAGTGCTAGAGGTCTGGCGGGGGGGACCATTTCCACAGATACGCAGTATTTT.

The chain couples TRBV2 to TRBJ2-1; 9 positions agree with TRBD2. The J call is doubtful: the DNA matches TRBJ2-7 better. The CDR3 length is 17 residues. Germline V CDR1 and CDR2: SNHLY, FYNNEI. CDR3 DNA: TGTGCCAGCAGGCCTTCGACTAGCGGAAGCTCCTACAATGAGCAGTACTTC. It is translated as CASRPSTSGSSYNEQYF.

This clonotype turned up a few times. V is TRBV6-5 and J is TRBJ2-1; the match to TRBD2 covers 12 bases. The V segment lost 4 bases and the J segment 4 bases; nucleotides outside the gene matches: 11. The CDR3 contains 18 residues. The germline CDR1 and CDR2 sequences are MNHEY and SVGAGI. The CDR3 loop is CASSFRLAGASSYNEQFF. CDR3 bases: TGTGCCAGCAGTTTTAGACTAGCGGGGGCCTCTTCGTACAATGAGCAGTTCTTC.